Listed below are T cell receptor beta chains from one sample, sequenced in a study of glioma-infiltrating T cells after dendritic cell vaccination. The method was immunoSEQ multiplex PCR; TCRdb's version includes in-frame clones alone and lacks a portion of them. The sample includes some 87,000 clones, more than 75% of them seen just once. The material sequenced was blood, taken before dendritic cell vaccination. Receptors were obtained from a human donor with glioblastoma. Each CDR3 is given with its conserved first and last residue. A D gene is named only where the DNA matches it firmly. Where a row states a size, it is once, few, many or the class of an expanded clone; other rows omit it.

J gene: TRBJ1-1
D gene: TRBD1
clone size: .
V gene: TRBV7-9
CDR3 protein: CASSFTGGTEAFF
CDR3 DNA: TGTGCCAGCAGCTTCACAGGGGGCACTGAAGCTTTCTTT

J gene: TRBJ1-4
D gene: .
clone size: .
V gene: TRBV27
CDR3 protein: CASSLGGSNEKLFF
CDR3 DNA: TGTGCCAGCAGTTTAGGAGGGAGTAATGAAAAACTGTTTTTT

J gene: TRBJ2-1
D gene: .
clone size: .
V gene: TRBV2
CDR3 protein: CASSDVEDNEQFF
CDR3 DNA: TGTGCCAGCAGTGATGTCGAGGACAATGAGCAGTTCTTC

J gene: TRBJ1-2
D gene: TRBD1
clone size: .
V gene: TRBV6-5
CDR3 protein: CASSSLDRGYGYTF
CDR3 DNA: TGTGCCAGCAGTTCCTTAGACAGGGGCTATGGCTACACCTTC

J gene: TRBJ1-2
D gene: .
clone size: .
V gene: TRBV29-1
CDR3 protein: CSVAPDSTSYGYTF
CDR3 DNA: TGCAGCGTAGCTCCGGACAGCACAAGCTATGGCTACACCTTC

J gene: TRBJ2-3
D gene: TRBD2
clone size: .
V gene: TRBV11-2
CDR3 protein: CASSLALPSGGSDTQYF
CDR3 DNA: TGTGCCAGCAGCTTAGCTCTGCCTAGCGGGGGTTCAGATACGCAGTATTTT

J gene: TRBJ1-4
D gene: .
clone size: .
V gene: TRBV30
CDR3 protein: CAWSLGDSGNEKLFF
CDR3 DNA: TGTGCCTGGAGTTTGGGGGACTCCGGGAATGAAAAACTGTTTTTT

J gene: TRBJ2-7
D gene: .
clone size: once
V gene: TRBV30
CDR3 protein: CAWTPRENYEQYF
CDR3 DNA: TGTGCCTGGACCCCACGAGAAAACTACGAGCAGTACTTC

J gene: TRBJ1-2
D gene: TRBD1
clone size: .
V gene: TRBV6-6
CDR3 protein: CASSFSTGGRGYTF
CDR3 DNA: TGTGCCAGCAGTTTTAGTACAGGGGGCCGTGGCTACACCTTC

J gene: TRBJ2-1
D gene: TRBD1
clone size: once
V gene: TRBV9
CDR3 protein: CASSVAKGAILNEQFF
CDR3 DNA: TGTGCCAGCAGCGTAGCTAAGGGGGCTATTCTAAATGAGCAGTTCTTC

J gene: TRBJ2-4
D gene: TRBD1
clone size: .
V gene: TRBV5-8
CDR3 protein: CASSRQGAEGKNIQYF
CDR3 DNA: TGTGCCAGCAGCCGACAGGGGGCGGAAGGCAAAAACATTCAGTACTTC

J gene: TRBJ2-5
D gene: .
clone size: .
V gene: TRBV7-7
CDR3 protein: CASSQVGLQETQYF
CDR3 DNA: TGTGCTAGCAGCCAGGTCGGACTCCAAGAGACCCAGTACTTC

J gene: TRBJ2-1
D gene: TRBD2
clone size: .
V gene: TRBV5-1
CDR3 protein: CASSLGLADEQFF
CDR3 DNA: TGCGCCAGCAGCTTGGGACTAGCAGATGAGCAGTTCTTC

J gene: TRBJ2-2
D gene: TRBD2
clone size: .
V gene: TRBV5-4
CDR3 protein: CASSLRTSGGGGGAGELFF
CDR3 DNA: TGTGCCAGCAGCTTGCGGACTAGCGGGGGGGGAGGGGGAGCCGGGGAGCTGTTTTTT

J gene: TRBJ1-1
D gene: .
clone size: .
V gene: TRBV10-3
CDR3 protein: CAIGGWGPNTEAFF
CDR3 DNA: TGTGCCATCGGAGGGTGGGGCCCTAACACTGAAGCTTTCTTT

J gene: TRBJ2-7
D gene: TRBD1
clone size: .
V gene: TRBV11-1
CDR3 protein: CASSLLPGGAYEQYF
CDR3 DNA: TGTGCCAGCAGCTTACTCCCAGGGGGCGCCTACGAGCAGTACTTC

J gene: TRBJ1-2
D gene: .
clone size: .
V gene: TRBV5-1
CDR3 protein: CASSLEAGRGGYTF
CDR3 DNA: TGCGCCAGCAGCTTGGAGGCGGGAAGGGGTGGCTACACCTTC

J gene: TRBJ2-5
D gene: .
clone size: .
V gene: TRBV2
CDR3 protein: CASRGRTGRGETQYF
CDR3 DNA: TGTGCCAGCAGGGGCCGGACAGGGCGGGGGGAGACCCAGTACTTC

J gene: TRBJ2-6
D gene: .
clone size: .
V gene: TRBV6-1
CDR3 protein: CASSDPRGAAAGDNVLTF
CDR3 DNA: TGTGCCAGCAGTGACCCGCGGGGCGCGGCCGCTGGCGACAACGTCCTGACTTTC

J gene: TRBJ1-2
D gene: TRBD1
clone size: few
V gene: TRBV10-3
CDR3 protein: CAISSKTGSDYGYTF
CDR3 DNA: TGTGCCATCAGTTCTAAGACAGGGTCGGACTATGGCTACACCTTC

J gene: TRBJ2-2
D gene: TRBD2
clone size: .
V gene: TRBV5-4
CDR3 protein: CASSLITSGYTGELFF
CDR3 DNA: TGTGCCAGCAGTCTAATTACTAGCGGATACACCGGGGAGCTGTTTTTT

J gene: TRBJ1-1
D gene: .
clone size: .
V gene: TRBV6-6
CDR3 protein: CASSLQGKYTEAFF
CDR3 DNA: TGTGCCAGCAGTTTACAGGGAAAGTACACTGAAGCTTTCTTT

J gene: TRBJ1-2
D gene: .
clone size: .
V gene: TRBV4-2
CDR3 protein: CASSQDLLQGIYGYTF
CDR3 DNA: TGTGCCAGCAGCCAAGATTTGTTACAGGGCATCTATGGCTACACCTTC

J gene: TRBJ2-7
D gene: .
clone size: .
V gene: TRBV6-5
CDR3 protein: CASSTEGEQYF
CDR3 DNA: TGTGCCAGCAGTACGGAGGGCGAGCAGTACTTC

J gene: TRBJ2-7
D gene: TRBD2
clone size: .
V gene: TRBV27
CDR3 protein: CASKLAGELEQYF
CDR3 DNA: TGTGCCAGCAAACTAGCGGGAGAACTCGAGCAGTACTTC

J gene: TRBJ1-3
D gene: .
clone size: .
V gene: TRBV27
CDR3 protein: CASRSSGNTIYF
CDR3 DNA: TGTGCCAGCAGGAGCTCTGGAAACACCATATATTTT

J gene: TRBJ1-5
D gene: TRBD1
clone size: few
V gene: TRBV23-1
CDR3 protein: CASNAGGLSNQPQHF
CDR3 DNA: TGCGCCAGCAACGCAGGGGGGTTAAGCAATCAGCCCCAGCATTTT

J gene: TRBJ1-6
D gene: .
clone size: .
V gene: TRBV6-5
CDR3 protein: CASSYGPYNSPLHF
CDR3 DNA: TGTGCCAGCAGTTACGGCCCCTATAATTCACCCCTCCACTTT

J gene: TRBJ1-1
D gene: TRBD1
clone size: .
V gene: TRBV5-4
CDR3 protein: CASSRRLQGQMNTEAFF
CDR3 DNA: TGTGCCAGCAGCCGTAGACTACAGGGGCAAATGAACACTGAAGCTTTCTTT

J gene: TRBJ1-6
D gene: .
clone size: many
V gene: TRBV4-1
CDR3 protein: CASSQEGQALSPLHF
CDR3 DNA: TGCGCCAGCAGCCAAGAAGGTCAGGCCCTCTCACCCCTCCACTTT

J gene: TRBJ1-5
D gene: TRBD1
clone size: .
V gene: TRBV5-8
CDR3 protein: CASSWARGTGGQPQHF
CDR3 DNA: TGTGCCAGCAGCTGGGCAAGGGGGACAGGGGGACAGCCCCAGCATTTT

J gene: TRBJ2-1
D gene: .
clone size: once
V gene: TRBV9
CDR3 protein: CASSVVGSGTYNEQFF
CDR3 DNA: TGTGCCAGCAGCGTAGTGGGTAGCGGAACCTACAATGAGCAGTTCTTC

J gene: TRBJ1-2
D gene: TRBD1
clone size: .
V gene: TRBV6-5
CDR3 protein: CASSTGQGNGYGYTF
CDR3 DNA: TGTGCCAGCAGTACTGGACAGGGGAACGGCTATGGCTACACCTTC

J gene: TRBJ1-3
D gene: .
clone size: .
V gene: TRBV5-1
CDR3 protein: CASSLAGTQTFSGNTIYF
CDR3 DNA: TGCGCCAGCAGCTTGGCTGGGACTCAAACATTCTCTGGAAACACCATATATTTT

J gene: TRBJ2-7
D gene: .
clone size: .
V gene: TRBV11-1
CDR3 protein: CASSSPGGYEQYF
CDR3 DNA: TGTGCCAGCAGCTCCCCCGGCGGCTACGAGCAGTACTTC

J gene: TRBJ2-1
D gene: TRBD2
clone size: few
V gene: TRBV5-6
CDR3 protein: CASSVPSGWGNEQFF
CDR3 DNA: TGTGCCAGCAGCGTGCCTAGCGGGTGGGGAAATGAGCAGTTCTTC

J gene: TRBJ2-3
D gene: TRBD2
clone size: .
V gene: TRBV5-4
CDR3 protein: CASSLPAGAGDTQYF
CDR3 DNA: TGTGCCAGCAGTTTACCAGCGGGGGCGGGAGATACGCAGTATTTT

J gene: TRBJ2-7
D gene: TRBD2
clone size: .
V gene: TRBV5-1
CDR3 protein: CASSSRTSGVYEQYF
CDR3 DNA: TGCGCCAGCAGCTCGAGGACTAGCGGGGTATACGAGCAGTACTTC